Detailed here is one TCR beta chain. Measured with immunoSEQ multiplex PCR; TCRdb has only the in-frame clones, and not every one. Altogether approximately 69,000 clones are present, roughly 80% being singletons, with the ten largest covering about 17%. This record belongs to a study of blood T cell repertoires in COVID-19. Background on the study: Sample material is recorded as cDNA or gDNA derived from T cells, B-cell-depleted T cells, or PBMCs.

The germline CDR1 and CDR2 sequences are KGHDR and SFDVKD. The CDR3 contains 16 residues. Between the trimmed V and J ends, which lost 5 bases and 1 base, there was a span of 14 bases. The TCR comes from a man between 60 and 70 years old with acute or convalescent COVID-19. This chain joins TRBV24-1 and TRBJ1-5; weak D call: TRBD1 (6 bases). The sample comprised peripheral blood. The CDR3 DNA follows: TGTGCCACCAGTGGTCCGACCGGGACAAGCAATCAGCCCCAGCATTTT. It is translated as CATSGPTGTSNQPQHF.